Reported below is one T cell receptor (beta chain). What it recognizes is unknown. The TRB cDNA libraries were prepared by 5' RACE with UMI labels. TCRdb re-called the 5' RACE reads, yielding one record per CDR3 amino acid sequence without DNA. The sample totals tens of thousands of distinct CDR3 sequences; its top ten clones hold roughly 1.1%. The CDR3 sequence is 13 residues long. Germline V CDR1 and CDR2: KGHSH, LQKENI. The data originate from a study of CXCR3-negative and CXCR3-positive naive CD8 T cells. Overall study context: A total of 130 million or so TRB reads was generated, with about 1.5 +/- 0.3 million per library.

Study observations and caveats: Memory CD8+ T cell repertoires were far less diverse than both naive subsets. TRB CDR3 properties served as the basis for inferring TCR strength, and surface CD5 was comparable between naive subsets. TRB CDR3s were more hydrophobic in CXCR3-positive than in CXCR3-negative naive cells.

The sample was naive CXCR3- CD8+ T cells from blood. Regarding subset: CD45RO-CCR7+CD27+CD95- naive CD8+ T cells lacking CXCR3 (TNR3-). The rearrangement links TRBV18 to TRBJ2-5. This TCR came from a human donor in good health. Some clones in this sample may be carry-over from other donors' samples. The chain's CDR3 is CASSPEVKETQYF. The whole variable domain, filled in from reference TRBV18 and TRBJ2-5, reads NAGVMQNPRHLVRRRGQEARLRCSPMKGHSHVYWYRQLPEEGLKFMVYLQKENIIDESGMPKERFSAEFPKEGPSILRIQQVVRGDSAAYFCASSPEVKETQYFGPGTRLLVL.